This T cell receptor (beta chain) was identified during a study of CD8+CD57+ T cells in acquired aplastic anemia. This clonotype was counted between two and nine times. For sequencing, patients were chosen who had shown expansion of CD8+CD57+ cells by flow cytometry. TCR beta VDJ and CDR3 were profiled, and genomic DNA was the template. TCRdb recomputed calls from the reads with MiXCR, one row per CDR3 protein. The sample shows 150,000 or so distinct CDR3 sequences, less than 60% of them seen only once. The source material was sorted CD4+, CD8+, or CD8+CD57+ T cells (not recorded which) from PBMCs. The sequence came from a human donor with aplastic anemia.

The CDR3 DNA is TGTGCCAGCAGTTTATCGACAATCTGGGGCAGCTTGAACACTGAAGCTTTCTTT. It encodes CASSLSTIWGSLNTEAFF. This chain connects TRBV27 to TRBJ1-1, with a weak D call TRBD1 (5 bases). In germline, CDR1 is MNHEY, CDR2 SMNVEV (reference sequence). Trimming removed 0 bases at V and 0 bases at J, with 17 bases between. The CDR3 runs 18 residues.